The 31 T cell receptor beta chains below all came from one sample that was sequenced in a study of shared clonotypes between healthy human individuals. TCRdb's table, derived via immunoSEQ multiplex PCR, lists solely in-frame clones and lacks some. The profile shows about 600,000 clones, 95% to 98% of them singletons. What was sequenced was naive CD4+ T cells sorted from blood. As for subset: CD45RA+ positively selected. The source of these receptors is a woman younger than 45 in good health.

The chain recombines TRBV5-1 with TRBJ2-5, with TRBD2 as a possible D gene (6 bases). Germline V gene sequence: CDR1 SGHRS, CDR2 YFSETQ. Trimming left V 3 bases short and J 1 base short, with 16 bases between. The CDR3 sequence is 16 residues long. CDR3 DNA sequence: TGCGCCAGCAGCTGGTCGGGCGGGAATATCCAAGAGACCCAGTACTTC. It is translated as CASSWSGGNIQETQYF.

This clone was detected once. The V call is TRBV5-6, the J call TRBJ2-3; TRBD2 matches 10 bases. Looked up from germline, CDR1 is SGHDT and CDR2 is YYEEEE. The CDR3 runs 16 residues. Trimming took 4 bases from V and 6 from J; bases not matched to a gene: 11. Here the CDR3 DNA reads TGTGCCAGCAGCGGAATAGCGGGAGGCGGGCTTGATACGCAGTATTTT. Translated: CASSGIAGGGLDTQYF.

This clone occurred once. The CDR3 region has the DNA TGTGCCAGCAGCTTGGAGGTGTCACCCCTCCACTTT. It is translated as CASSLEVSPLHF. The chain joins TRBV5-4 to TRBJ1-6; D gene ambiguous. Germline V gives CDR1 SGHNT, CDR2 YYREEE (reference sequence). The CDR3 contains 12 residues. Trimming stripped 0 bases from V and 10 bases from J, with 5 bases between.

The rearrangement uses TRBV5-4 and TRBJ2-2; D may be TRBD2 (6 bases). CDR1 is SGHNT and CDR2 is YYREEE in the germline V gene (reference sequence). The CDR3 extends over 15 amino acids. V shed 4 bases and J shed 4 bases, with 14 bases lying between them. CDR3 region: CASSTEGRGTGELFF. CDR3 DNA: TGTGCCAGCAGCACGGAGGGCCGGGGCACCGGGGAGCTGTTTTTT.

This chain uses TRBV4-2 with TRBJ1-1; D gene uncertain. From germline, CDR1 is LGHNA and CDR2 YNFKEQ. With 1 base removed from V and 1 base from J, the gap between germline ends came to 7 bases. The CDR3 is 14 amino acids. The CDR3 is CASSQGTANTEAFF. The CDR3 DNA is TGTGCCAGCAGCCAAGGGACGGCGAACACTGAAGCTTTCTTT.

With regard to this clone: Other nucleotide sequences in the sample specify the same CDR3. The CDR3 DNA reads as TGCGCCAGCAGCCAGCTAGCGGGAGGGCCCCATGAGCAGTTCTTC. Translation: CASSQLAGGPHEQFF. The V gene is TRBV4-1, the J gene TRBJ2-1; 12 nucleotides agree with TRBD2. V lost 3 bases and J lost 8; bases outside the gene matches: 5. The CDR3 totals 15 residues. The germline CDR1 and CDR2 sequences are MGHRA and YSYEKL.

This clone came up once. This CDR3 is also generated by other DNA sequences in the sample. In DNA, the CDR3 is TGTGCCAGCAGTTTAGGTCAGGGTTATCAGCCCCAGCATTTT. It specifies CASSLGQGYQPQHF. The chain recombines TRBV28 with TRBJ1-5, with TRBD1 as a possible D gene (5 bases). The CDR3 extends over 14 amino acids. Germline V gene data show CDR1 as MDHEN and CDR2 as SYDVKM. Trimming cost V 2 bases and J 5 bases, with 10 bases left between them.

There are a few counts of this clone. The chain carries TRBV27 and TRBJ1-1, with 9 bases identical to TRBD1. This CDR3 region has 12 residues. V lost 6 bases to trimming and J lost 12 bases; unmatched junction nucleotides: 8. Per germline, CDR1 MNHEY and CDR2 SMNVEV (reference sequence). This CDR3 is CASRTRDRVTFF. The DNA for the CDR3 is TGTGCCAGCAGAACGAGGGACAGGGTGACTTTCTTT.

The rearrangement uses TRBV5-1 and TRBJ1-2, with D maybe TRBD1 (5 bases). The CDR3 covers 16 residues. V was shortened by 1 base and J by 8 bases, with 21 bases between the two germline ends. Germline V gives CDR1 SGHRS, CDR2 YFSETQ. CDR3 DNA sequence: TGCGCCAGCAGCTTGCCGCAGTACCCCCCCGGGGGAGGCTACACCTTC. This sequence encodes CASSLPQYPPGGGYTF.

This sequence joins TRBV27 and TRBJ1-2; 7 bases align to TRBD1. Per germline, CDR1 MNHEY and CDR2 SMNVEV (reference sequence). The CDR3 spans 15 residues. Trimming took 0 bases from V and 8 from J; bases not matched to a gene: 9. The CDR3, as DNA: TGTGCCAGCAGTTTATCGGGCGGGACAGTGGACGGCTACACCTTC. This translates into CASSLSGGTVDGYTF.

The rearrangement joins TRBV10-2 to TRBJ2-7; D gene unclear. The V end lost 6 bases, the J end lost 0 bases, and 15 bases lay between the germline ends. Per germline, CDR1 WSHSY and CDR2 SAAADI. The CDR3 contains 15 residues. CDR3 region: CASRPAGPSSYEQYF. Here the CDR3 DNA reads TGCGCCAGCAGACCTGCCGGGCCCAGCTCCTACGAGCAGTACTTC.

J is TRBJ2-5 and V is TRBV29-1; TRBD2 matches at 7 bases. Per germline, CDR1 SQVTM and CDR2 ANQGSEA. J lost 1 base, V lost 3 bases, and 5 bases had no gene match. The CDR3 covers 14 residues. CDR3 DNA: TGCAGCGTTGATCCGGGCGGGAGCCAAGAGACCCAGTACTTC. Translated: CSVDPGGSQETQYF.

The chain couples TRBV29-1 to TRBJ1-1, with a possible D match to TRBD1 (5 bases). The CDR3 runs to 13 residues. Trimming took 7 bases from V and 4 from J, leaving 16 bases between them. The germline gives CDR1 SQVTM, CDR2 ANQGSEA. This CDR3 is CSGTGTALTEAFF. The CDR3 nucleotides are TGCAGCGGAACCGGGACGGCTCTCACTGAAGCTTTCTTT.

This rearrangement joins TRBV19 to TRBJ1-5; 8 positions agree with TRBD1. This CDR3 region has 14 residues. Losses at the gene ends were 3 bases for V and 7 bases for J; bases not matched to a gene: 5. Germline CDR1 and CDR2: LNHDA and SQIVND (reference sequence). CDR3 sequence (DNA): TGTGCCAGTAGTATTCGACAGGGGAGGCAGCCCCAGCATTTT. Its translation: CASSIRQGRQPQHF.

V usage is TRBV11-2 and J usage is TRBJ2-7, with 9 bases that match TRBD1. Germline V CDR1 and CDR2: SGHAT, FQNNGV. V lost 4 bases, J lost 0 bases, and 7 bases stayed unmatched. The CDR3 is made up of 16 amino acids. The CDR3 here is CASSSTRDRDSYEQYF. The DNA of the CDR3 is TGTGCCAGCAGCTCCACCCGGGACAGGGACTCCTACGAGCAGTACTTC.

V and J are TRBV7-3 and TRBJ2-6, with D perhaps TRBD2 (6 bases). The germline gives CDR1 SGHTA, CDR2 FQGTGA. The CDR3 has 18 residues. V was shortened by 1 base and J by 1 base, with 14 bases between the two germline ends. Here the CDR3 DNA reads TGTGCCAGCAGCTTAAATGGAGTAGCGGCGTCTGGGGCCAACGTCCTGACTTTC. Encoded protein: CASSLNGVAASGANVLTF.

The sample holds one count of this clone. V gene TRBV2 combines with J gene TRBJ2-3; 8 positions match TRBD2. This CDR3 comprises 16 residues. V lost 5 bases and J lost 4; bases outside the gene matches: 11. CDR1 is SNHLY, CDR2 FYNNEI, per germline. CDR3 residues: CASSIYGLAAADTQYF. In DNA, the CDR3 is TGTGCCAGCAGTATTTACGGACTAGCTGCAGCAGATACGCAGTATTTT.

This clone appeared a few times. V usage is TRBV7-9 and J usage is TRBJ1-2; D ambiguous. The germline CDR1 and CDR2 sequences are SEHNR and FQNEAQ (reference sequence). CDR3 length: 12 residues. Trimming removed 5 bases at V and 2 bases at J, with 6 bases between. The CDR3 region is CASSTENYGYTF. As DNA, the CDR3 is TGTGCCAGCAGCACGGAGAACTATGGCTACACCTTC.

In its sample, this clone was seen once. The chain carries TRBV5-1 and TRBJ2-3; D is possibly TRBD1 or TRBD2 (6 bases each). The CDR3 loop spans 14 amino acids. Trimming took off 3 bases at V and 5 bases at J, with 13 bases between the two ends. The germline gives CDR1 SGHRS, CDR2 YFSETQ. The CDR3 loop reads CASSSGAYEDTQYF. In nucleotides, the CDR3 is TGCGCCAGCAGCTCGGGGGCCTACGAAGATACGCAGTATTTT.

V gene TRBV28 combines with J gene TRBJ2-7; the D gene is possibly TRBD1 (6 bases). Germline CDR1 is MDHEN and CDR2 is SYDVKM. This CDR3 has 15 amino acids. V lost 6 bases and J lost 3, with 18 bases in between. In DNA, the CDR3 is TGTGCCAGCAGCCAAACACAGGGTGCTAGCTACGAGCAGTACTTC. As protein: CASSQTQGASYEQYF. Using reference TRBV28 and TRBJ2-7 for the parts outside the CDR3, the full variable domain is DVKVTQSSRYLVKRTGEKVFLECVQDMDHENMFWYRQDPGLGLRLIYFSYDVKMKEKGDIPEGYSVSREKKERFSLILESASTNQTSMYLCASSQTQGASYEQYFGPGTRLTVT.

The V and J genes are TRBV18 and TRBJ2-7, with a weak D call TRBD1 (6 bases). The germline CDR1 and CDR2 sequences are KGHSH and LQKENI. CDR3 length: 14 residues. The V end lost 3 bases, the J end lost 0 bases, and 9 bases lay between the germline ends. CDR3 DNA sequence: TGTGCCAGCTCACCCAGACAGGCCTCCTACGAGCAGTACTTC. It codes for CASSPRQASYEQYF.

The V call is TRBV28, the J call TRBJ1-2, with no clear D. Per the germline V gene, CDR1 is MDHEN and CDR2 is SYDVKM. The CDR3 has 17 amino acids. Trimming cost V 3 bases and J 2 bases, with 19 bases left between them. CDR3 region: CASSFLGFPYVNYGYTF. As DNA, the CDR3 is TGTGCCAGCAGTTTTCTGGGATTTCCCTACGTGAACTATGGCTACACCTTC.

The chain is built from TRBV7-2 and TRBJ2-5; D is ambiguous. With the DNA end fitting TRBJ2-7 better, the J assignment may be wrong. Germline assignment: CDR1 SGHTA and CDR2 FQGNSA. The length of the CDR3 is 14 residues. The CDR3 spells CASSLVFSSYEQYF. The CDR3 DNA reads as TGTGCCAGCAGCTTAGTCTTTTCATCCTACGAGCAGTACTTC.

This chain links TRBV11-2 with TRBJ1-5; 7 bases fit TRBD1. The CDR3 runs 15 residues. Germline trimming cut 1 base from V and 6 bases from J; bases unmatched to any gene: 6. Germline CDR1 reads SGHAT; CDR2 reads FQNNGV. CDR3 region: CASSLAEGAGQPQHF. The CDR3 DNA reads as TGTGCCAGCAGCTTAGCGGAGGGGGCCGGTCAGCCCCAGCATTTT.

The V gene is TRBV6-1, the J gene TRBJ2-7; 7 bases match TRBD1. Germline V gives CDR1 MNHNS, CDR2 SASEGT. This CDR3 has 14 residues. The junction had 9 bases not matched to a gene; V was cut back by 6 bases and J by 4 bases. The CDR3 region is CASSLDRVEYEQYF. CDR3 nucleotide sequence: TGTGCCAGCAGCCTCGACAGGGTGGAATACGAGCAGTACTTC.

V gene TRBV28 combines with J gene TRBJ2-7, with TRBD2 matching over 8 bases. CDR1 is MDHEN and CDR2 is SYDVKM in the germline V gene. J lost 0 bases, V lost 1 base, and 8 bases had no gene match. CDR3 length: 17 amino acids. The DNA of the CDR3 is TGTGCCAGCAGTTTATTCCTTATAGCGGGGAGCTCCTACGAGCAGTACTTC. It codes for CASSLFLIAGSSYEQYF.

The V call is TRBV5-4, the J call TRBJ1-4; the D gene is possibly TRBD1 (5 bases). The germline CDR1 and CDR2 sequences are SGHNT and YYREEE (reference sequence). V gave up 0 bases and J gave up 5 bases, with 8 bases separating them. The CDR3 extends over 14 amino acids. This chain's CDR3 is CASSLVPGNEKLFF. DNA of the CDR3: TGTGCCAGCAGCTTGGTGCCAGGGAATGAAAAACTGTTTTTT.

V and J are TRBV6-5 and TRBJ2-1, with D possibly being TRBD1 or TRBD2 (6 bases each). Per the germline V gene, CDR1 is MNHEY and CDR2 is SVGAGI. V lost 5 bases to trimming and J lost 5 bases, with 16 bases between them. The CDR3 runs to 15 residues. This CDR3 is CASSRRDKTNNEQFF. The DNA for the CDR3 is TGTGCCAGCAGTCGGCGGGACAAAACAAACAATGAGCAGTTCTTC.

The V call is TRBV7-2, the J call TRBJ2-5; 7 bases map to TRBD1. Losses at the gene ends were 0 bases for V and 5 bases for J; bases not matched to a gene: 6. Germline CDR1 reads SGHTA; CDR2 reads FQGNSA. The CDR3 totals 15 residues. CDR3 DNA sequence: TGTGCCAGCAGCTTAGCGAACAGGGGCAGGGAGACCCAGTACTTC. Translation gives CASSLANRGRETQYF.

This chain joins TRBV5-3 and TRBJ1-2; D possibly corresponds to TRBD1 (6 bases). TRBV5-3 is annotated as an ORF whose role is uncertain. The CDR3 contains 14 residues. V lost 2 bases to trimming and J lost 4 bases, with 12 bases between them. CDR3 in amino acids: CARSLGQYGYGYTF. In DNA, the CDR3 is TGTGCCAGAAGCTTAGGACAGTATGGCTATGGCTACACCTTC.

The CDR3 reads CASSTQTGLSHNEQFF. The CDR3 nucleotides are TGTGCCAGCAGCACTCAAACGGGACTATCCCACAATGAGCAGTTCTTC. The genes are TRBV11-3 and TRBJ2-1, with 7 nucleotides matching TRBD2. The V and J ends lost 5 bases and 5 bases, in that order; junction bases with no gene match: 12. CDR3 length: 16 amino acids. Germline CDR1 reads SGHNT; CDR2 reads YENEEA.